These T cell receptor beta chains were read from a single sample in a study of identical twins. TCRdb used MiXCR to reprocess the 5' RACE reads, holding one entry per CDR3 protein. The repertoire consists of under 1 million distinct CDR3 sequences, with more than 9% occurring once and the leading ten covering around 1.5%. These sequences were also reported in another study, on yellow fever vaccine responses in identical twins.

The specimen sequenced was PBMCs. Receptor source: a woman between 18 and 30 years old in good health. CDR3s include the opening cysteine and the closing phenylalanine or tryptophan. A D gene is named only where the DNA matches it firmly. Size values are once, few and many counts, or a class for expanded clones, and some rows have none.

v_gene	j_gene	abundance	d_gene	CDR3aa	CDR3nt
TRBV6-2/TRBV6-3	TRBJ2-2	-	-	CATSTSFAGELFF	TGTGCCACCTCTACTAGCTTTGCCGGGGAGCTGTTTTTT
TRBV15	TRBJ1-5	many	-	CATNPWGARQPQHF	TGTGCCACCAACCCTTGGGGGGCTCGGCAGCCCCAGCATTTT
TRBV7-7	TRBJ2-1	-	-	CASSLGRGPNNEQFF	TGTGCCAGCAGCTTAGGCCGAGGACCAAACAATGAGCAGTTCTTC
TRBV5-8	TRBJ2-1	-	-	CASSPERDNEQFF	TGTGCCAGCAGCCCTGAGAGGGACAATGAGCAGTTCTTC
TRBV10-1	TRBJ2-2	few	TRBD2	CASREREDTGELFF	TGCGCCAGCAGGGAGCGGGAGGACACCGGGGAGCTGTTTTTT
TRBV5-6	TRBJ1-2	-	-	CASSRRRSTNYGYTF	TGTGCCAGCAGCCGCCGACGGTCTACTAACTATGGCTACACCTTC
TRBV28	TRBJ2-2	many	-	CASRPQGSGGELFF	TGTGCCAGCAGGCCACAGGGTTCGGGCGGGGAGCTGTTTTTT
TRBV6-1	TRBJ1-6	many	TRBD1	CASRSPGQSNSPLHF	TGTGCCAGCAGGTCCCCGGGACAGAGTAATTCACCCCTCCACTTT
TRBV20-1	TRBJ2-3	-	-	CSARDVLGGTDTQYF	TGCAGTGCTAGAGATGTGCTGGGCGGCACAGATACGCAGTATTTT
TRBV12-3/TRBV12-4	TRBJ2-7	few	-	CASSLTRPEQYF	TGTGCCAGCAGTTTGACACGTCCCGAGCAGTACTTC
TRBV10-1	TRBJ1-1	few	-	CASSAGHFPGGTEAFF	TGCGCCAGCAGTGCGGGACACTTCCCCGGCGGCACTGAAGCTTTCTTT
TRBV20-1	TRBJ1-2	few	-	CSARSTFGGGYTF	TGCAGTGCTAGATCCACGTTTGGGGGAGGCTACACCTTC
TRBV7-9	TRBJ2-5	-	-	CASSLASQGPGETQYF	TGTGCCAGCAGCTTAGCCAGCCAGGGGCCTGGGGAGACCCAGTACTTC
TRBV19	TRBJ2-3	-	-	CASSMGGRGVDTQYF	TGTGCCAGTAGTATGGGCGGGCGCGGGGTCGATACGCAGTATTTT
TRBV28	TRBJ2-7	-	TRBD1	CASNLDRGYEQYF	TGTGCCAGTAACTTGGACAGGGGCTACGAGCAGTACTTC
TRBV12-3/TRBV12-4	TRBJ2-2	few	-	CASRHPGLSNTGELFF	TGTGCCAGCCGACACCCGGGACTTTCGAACACCGGGGAGCTGTTTTTT
TRBV5-1	TRBJ2-7	few	TRBD1	CASSLAQGGSSYEQYF	TGCGCCAGCAGCTTGGCACAGGGGGGATCATCCTACGAGCAGTACTTC
TRBV9	TRBJ1-6	-	-	CASSVSRDSPLHF	TGTGCCAGCAGCGTCTCCAGGGATTCACCCCTCCACTTT
TRBV3-1	TRBJ2-4	few	TRBD2	CASSQRGLPIAKNIQYF	TGTGCCAGCAGCCAAAGGGGACTACCAATAGCCAAAAACATTCAGTACTTC
TRBV12-3/TRBV12-4	TRBJ1-2	few	-	CASSPQGRIPNYGYTF	TGTGCCAGCAGCCCACAGGGCCGTATCCCTAACTATGGCTACACCTTC
TRBV3-1	TRBJ2-5	-	-	CASSPRRVGETQYF	TGTGCCAGCAGCCCCCGCAGGGTTGGCGAGACCCAGTACTTC
TRBV13	TRBJ1-3	many	-	CASSLGSPGHSRNTIYF	TGTGCCAGCAGCCTGGGTTCACCAGGGCACTCCCGAAACACCATATATTTT
TRBV14	TRBJ2-7	few	-	CASSRGGTSYEQYF	TGTGCCAGCAGCAGAGGGGGTACCTCCTACGAGCAGTACTTC
TRBV18	TRBJ2-1	many	TRBD2	CASSPPAGGGDEQFF	TGTGCCAGCTCACCACCGGCGGGAGGTGGGGACGAGCAGTTCTTC
TRBV19	TRBJ2-6	few	-	CASSIGQGSAGANVLTF	TGTGCCAGTAGTATCGGGCAGGGATCTGCTGGGGCCAACGTCCTGACTTTC
TRBV27	TRBJ2-2	many	TRBD2	CASSSQLAGGSGELFF	TGTGCCAGCAGTTCGCAACTAGCGGGGGGGTCGGGGGAGCTGTTTTTT
TRBV29-1	TRBJ1-2	few	TRBD1	CSVRGDRNYGYTF	TGCAGCGTCCGAGGGGACAGAAACTATGGCTACACCTTC
TRBV9	TRBJ2-7	-	TRBD2	CASSAGSGRDYEQYF	TGTGCCAGCAGCGCGGGATCAGGGAGGGACTACGAGCAGTACTTC
TRBV20-1	TRBJ1-1	many	-	CSAERGNTEAFF	TGCAGTGCTGAGCGAGGGAACACTGAAGCTTTCTTT